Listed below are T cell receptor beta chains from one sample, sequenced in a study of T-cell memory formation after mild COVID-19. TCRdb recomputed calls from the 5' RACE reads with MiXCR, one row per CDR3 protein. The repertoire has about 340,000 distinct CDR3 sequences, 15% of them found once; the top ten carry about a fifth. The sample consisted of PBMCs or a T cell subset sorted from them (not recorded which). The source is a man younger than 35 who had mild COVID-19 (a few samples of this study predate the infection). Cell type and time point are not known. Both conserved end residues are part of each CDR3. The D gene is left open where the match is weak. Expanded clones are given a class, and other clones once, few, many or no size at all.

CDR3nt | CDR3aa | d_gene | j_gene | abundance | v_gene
TGTGCCAGCAGTACTAACAGGGGTCCCGCCTACGAGCAGTACTTC | CASSTNRGPAYEQYF | TRBD1 | TRBJ2-7 | few | TRBV12-3/TRBV12-4
TGTGCCGGACAGGGGGGTACCTATGGCTACACCTTC | CAGQGGTYGYTF | TRBD1 | TRBJ1-2 | many | TRBV6-6
TGTGCCAGCAGTAACGTTATCGGGACGCGGAGCATTCGGGCATTC | CASSNVIGTRSIRAF | - | TRBJ2-7 | few | TRBV11-2
TGTGCCAGCAGTCGCTTCGGGAACTACGAGCAGTACTTC | CASSRFGNYEQYF | - | TRBJ2-7 | - | TRBV27
TGCAGTGCCCGCGCCGGCGGGGGACCCGCGCAGTTCTTC | CSARAGGGPAQFF | TRBD2 | TRBJ2-1 | few | TRBV20-1
TGTGCCAGCAGCAGTGATGGCACTGAAGCTTTCTTT | CASSSDGTEAFF | - | TRBJ1-1 | few | TRBV6-2/TRBV6-3
TGTGCCAGCAGCTTAGTCCCTAGCGGGGGGGCCCGGTACTTC | CASSLVPSGGARYF | TRBD2 | TRBJ2-5 | - | TRBV11-2
TGTGCCAGCAGTTATGCAGTCTCCTACGAGCAGTACTTC | CASSYAVSYEQYF | - | TRBJ2-7 | - | TRBV27
TGCAGTGCTGGCGACAGGGGCCGGTTCTTC | CSAGDRGRFF | TRBD1 | TRBJ2-1 | once | TRBV20-1
TGTGCCAGCAGCTCCGGGGGAAGGAACACTGAAGCTTTCTTT | CASSSGGRNTEAFF | - | TRBJ1-1 | - | TRBV7-3
TGTGCCACCAGCAGAGCCATCCAGGTGGGCACAGATACGCAGTATTTT | CATSRAIQVGTDTQYF | - | TRBJ2-3 | - | TRBV15
TGTGCCAGCAGCTCGGCGGGGGGTGAGACCCAGTACTTC | CASSSAGGETQYF | TRBD2 | TRBJ2-5 | few | TRBV7-9
TGTGCCAGCAGTCGGCTGACTAGCGGGAGAGCCAAAAACATTCAGTACTTC | CASSRLTSGRAKNIQYF | TRBD2 | TRBJ2-4 | - | TRBV6-2/TRBV6-3
TGTGCCACCAGTGAGACAGGGGGCTCCTACAATGAGCAGTTCTTC | CATSETGGSYNEQFF | TRBD1 | TRBJ2-1 | many | TRBV24-1
TGCAGCGTTGTAGTCGGGCACGGTTTCTTT | CSVVVGHGFF | - | TRBJ1-1 | - | TRBV29-1
TGTGCCAGCAGCCCCTCGGGCCACGAGCAGTACTTC | CASSPSGHEQYF | - | TRBJ2-7 | - | TRBV12-3/TRBV12-4
TGCGCCAGCAGCCCGGATCCCAGGGATGGATCCTACGAGCAGTACTTC | CASSPDPRDGSYEQYF | - | TRBJ2-7 | many | TRBV5-1
TGCGCCAGCAGCCCCCGAGGAAACGCTGGAAACACCATATATTTT | CASSPRGNAGNTIYF | - | TRBJ1-3 | few | TRBV4-3
TGCAGCGTGCAGGCCACGTCGGGGCAGTACTTC | CSVQATSGQYF | - | TRBJ2-7 | - | TRBV29-1
TGTGCCACCAGCAGACAGGGAGAAAGCGGGGAGCTGTTTTTT | CATSRQGESGELFF | - | TRBJ2-2 | few | TRBV15
TGTGCCACCAGTGATTACTTGGGCGAGCAGTACTTC | CATSDYLGEQYF | - | TRBJ2-7 | - | TRBV24-1
TGTGCCAGCAGTTTGGATACAGGGGCCAGGAGCTCTGGAAACACCATATATTTT | CASSLDTGARSSGNTIYF | TRBD1 | TRBJ1-3 | few | TRBV28
TGCGCCAGCAGCCAAGGAGGCAGGGCCTACCCAGGAGCGCAGTTCTTC | CASSQGGRAYPGAQFF | - | TRBJ2-1 | few | TRBV4-3
TGTGCCAGCAGTCCCACAGGGCCTGGGGAGACCCAGTACTTC | CASSPTGPGETQYF | - | TRBJ2-5 | - | TRBV7-9
TGTGCCAGCAGTCTCACAGGGCTGTTTTTT | CASSLTGLFF | - | TRBJ2-2 | few | TRBV6-1
TGTGCCAGTAGTATGGGTTCAGGCGCCTACAATGAGCAGTTCTTC | CASSMGSGAYNEQFF | - | TRBJ2-1 | few | TRBV19
TGTGCCAGCAGCCCCGGAGCCGTGGGCTCCTACGAGCAGTACTTC | CASSPGAVGSYEQYF | - | TRBJ2-7 | - | TRBV7-2
TGCAGTGCTAGCCCCCTAAGGGGCTATGGCTACACCTTC | CSASPLRGYGYTF | - | TRBJ1-2 | once | TRBV20-1
TGTGCCAGCTCATGGGACAGTCCCTACAATGAGCAGTTCTTC | CASSWDSPYNEQFF | TRBD1 | TRBJ2-1 | few | TRBV18
TGTGCCAGCAGTGACAGGGGCTACACCGGGGAGCTGTTTTTT | CASSDRGYTGELFF | - | TRBJ2-2 | few | TRBV2
TGTGCCAGCAGCCTCGCCGAGGAGTACTCTGGGGCCAACGTCCTGACTTTC | CASSLAEEYSGANVLTF | - | TRBJ2-6 | few | TRBV7-9
TGTGCCAGCAGTAGCGGGGACCGCACAGATACGCAGTATTTT | CASSSGDRTDTQYF | TRBD2 | TRBJ2-3 | - | TRBV27
TGTGCCAGCAGTCCACAGGGGGCGTCGACTGAAGCTTTCTTT | CASSPQGASTEAFF | TRBD1 | TRBJ1-1 | - | TRBV6-5
TGTGCCAGCTCACCGAGGGGGGTCAATGAAAAACTGTTTTTT | CASSPRGVNEKLFF | - | TRBJ1-4 | - | TRBV18
TGTGCCAGCAGCGTCGGGACGTGGCAGGGGGGCTACACCTTC | CASSVGTWQGGYTF | - | TRBJ1-2 | few | TRBV7-9
TGTGCCAGCAGCCTCAGCGGGACCTACACAGATACGCAGTATTTT | CASSLSGTYTDTQYF | TRBD2 | TRBJ2-3 | once | TRBV7-9
TGTGCCAGCAGCCCTCAGGGGCAGGTCTATGGCTACACCTTC | CASSPQGQVYGYTF | - | TRBJ1-2 | - | TRBV7-3
TGTGCCAGCAGCCCAGACATCCCAAGGGGCTATGGCTACACCTTC | CASSPDIPRGYGYTF | - | TRBJ1-2 | - | TRBV7-9
TGTGCCAGCAGCTACTCGGACAACATGGGGACTGAAGCTTTCTTT | CASSYSDNMGTEAFF | - | TRBJ1-1 | few | TRBV6-5
TGCGCCAGCAGCCAAGAGGGATTCTCCTACGAGCAGTACTTC | CASSQEGFSYEQYF | - | TRBJ2-7 | many | TRBV4-3
TGCGCCAGCAGCTTCGAGGGGATTGGCAATCAGCCCCAGCATTTT | CASSFEGIGNQPQHF | - | TRBJ1-5 | - | TRBV5-1
TGTGCCAGCAGCTTAGCGGGGCGGGGGGTGGACGAGCAGTACTTC | CASSLAGRGVDEQYF | TRBD2 | TRBJ2-7 | many | TRBV7-2
TGTGCCAGCAGCTTAAACCGGGCAGCGAGAGAAAAACTGTTTTTT | CASSLNRAAREKLFF | - | TRBJ1-4 | - | TRBV7-9
TGCAGTGCTAGACCCGGAGGGACAGGGGGCTACGAGCAGTACTTC | CSARPGGTGGYEQYF | TRBD1 | TRBJ2-7 | few | TRBV20-1
TGTGCCAGCAGTTTTGGCGGGGGGGCCGGTGAGCAGTACTTC | CASSFGGGAGEQYF | TRBD2 | TRBJ2-7 | medium-sized | TRBV12-3/TRBV12-4
TGTGCCAGCAGCCTCCCGGACGGTCCATTCTCTGGGACCAACGTCCTGACTTTC | CASSLPDGPFSGTNVLTF | - | TRBJ2-6 | few | TRBV7-9
TGTGCCAGCAGCTTGGACGGGCTCGAGCAGTACTTC | CASSLDGLEQYF | - | TRBJ2-7 | - | TRBV7-2
TGTGCCAGCAGCTTAGCCGGGACTAGCGGGGGGCTGAATGAGCAGTTCTTC | CASSLAGTSGGLNEQFF | TRBD2 | TRBJ2-1 | - | TRBV11-3